This T cell receptor (beta chain) appears in the sequencing data of a study of glioma-infiltrating T cells (dated by TCRdb to the mid-2010s). Regarding the complete study: TCR alpha- and beta-chain repertoires were sequenced from glioma tissue, non-neoplastic brain tissue and matched peripheral blood mononuclear cells. To gauge divergence between tissue and blood T-cell populations, every tissue-infiltrating repertoire was compared against the peripheral blood repertoire from the same patient. The paired cohort comprised three low-grade glioma patients, roughly 8 primary glioblastoma patients and three non-glioma patients contributing non-neoplastic brain tissue. Points the paper makes about the study in general: VJ-independent divergence between tissue and blood was below expectation in non-neoplastic patients but above expectation in all gliomas, especially low-grade gliomas. The group comparisons were based on small numbers of patients: three non-neoplastic, three low-grade glioma and about eight glioblastoma patients. Very few CDR3 sequences were found to be shared between tissue and blood, and this scarcity was attributed to high CDR3 diversity and limited sampling.

TCR alpha and beta CDR3 regions were amplified with the iRepertoire nested amplicon-rescue multiplex PCR (arm-PCR) platform from RNA. The input for one-step reverse transcription and amplification was about 95-400 ng of tissue mRNA or PBMC total RNA. Following bead purification, Illumina adapters were added through a secondary multiplex PCR, and the libraries were then gel-purified between 200 and 400 bp. Internal 6-nucleotide barcodes were carried by the libraries and were used for demultiplexing. Sequencing of the libraries was done on an Illumina MiSeq using 2x220 or 2x250 nucleotide paired-end reads. Under the source paper's analysis protocol: Paired reads were merged with FLASH 1.2.11 and aligned to the GRCh37 human genome with BWA-MEM before extracting TRA and TRB reads. For V and J assignment, an IMGT-derived reference of cassette sequences and CDR3 motifs that included pseudogenes was used. Reads were translated in three frames, and productive CDR3s were defined as those with a C...FGXG motif and no stop codons. Clonotypes were defined as unique combinations of V-J cassette pair and CDR3 amino acid sequence. Reads were filtered by Hamming distance, with the threshold set by the sequence error rate of each sample in mapped regions. TCRdb trimmed the raw reads at Q25, called clones with MiXCR and kept productive beta chains. Entries that share a CDR3 protein sequence are merged under the most common genes and DNA. V and J calls and clone size were set by TCRdb, not the authors. The sample table records approximately 110,000 distinct CDR3 sequences; roughly 24% of these occur just once. The ten biggest clones cover roughly 15% of the sample.

Trimming removed 4 bases from V and 1 base from J, leaving 11 bases between the germline ends. Taken from the germline V gene, the CDR1 and CDR2 loops are SGHRS and YFSETQ. Its CDR3 holds 14 amino acids, cysteine through phenylalanine. Solely the CDR3 DNA is kept, with 42 bases framed from the first base. With regard to this clonotype: The target of this receptor is not known. No much larger clone is present one base from it, and per-base qualities are unavailable.

The sequenced sample consisted of glioma tissue, nonneoplastic brain tissue, or PBMCs (not recorded which). This receptor was taken from a human donor with low-grade glioma or glioblastoma, undergoing nonglioma brain surgery, or in good health (not recorded which). The V gene is TRBV5-1 and the J gene is TRBJ1-2; a confident D gene designation cannot be given. The DNA sequence is given as TGCGCCAGCAGCCTCCAGGACGGTAACTATGGCTACACCTTC. Its product reads: CASSLQDGNYGYTF.